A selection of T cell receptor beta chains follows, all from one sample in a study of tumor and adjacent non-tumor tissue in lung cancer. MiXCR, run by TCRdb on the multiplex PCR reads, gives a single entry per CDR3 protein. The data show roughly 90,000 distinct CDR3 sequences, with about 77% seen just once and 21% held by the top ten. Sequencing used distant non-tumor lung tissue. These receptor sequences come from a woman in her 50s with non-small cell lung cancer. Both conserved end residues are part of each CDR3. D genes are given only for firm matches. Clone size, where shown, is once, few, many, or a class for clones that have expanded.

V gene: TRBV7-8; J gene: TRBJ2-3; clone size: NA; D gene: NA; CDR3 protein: CISRPIEQEHRTDTQYF; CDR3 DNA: TGTATCAGCAGGCCGATCGAGCAGGAGCATAGGACAGATACGCAGTATTTT
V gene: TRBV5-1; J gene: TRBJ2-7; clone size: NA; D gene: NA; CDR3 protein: CASNLVYLGRRAYEQYF; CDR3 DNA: TGCGCCAGCAACTTGGTCTATCTCGGGCGGAGAGCCTACGAGCAGTACTTC
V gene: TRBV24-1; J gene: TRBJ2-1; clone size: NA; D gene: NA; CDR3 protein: CATSESPGNNEQLF; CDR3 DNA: TGTGCGACCAGTGAGTCGCCAGGGAACAATGAGCAGCTCTTC
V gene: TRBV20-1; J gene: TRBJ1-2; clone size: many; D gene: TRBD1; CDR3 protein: CSSDRTNYGYTF; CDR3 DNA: TGCAGTTCGGACAGGACCAACTATGGCTACACCTTC
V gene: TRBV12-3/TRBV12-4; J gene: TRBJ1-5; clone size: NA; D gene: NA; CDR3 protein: CATSLEPRQPQHF; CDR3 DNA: TGTGCCACCTCCCTTGAGCCCCGCCAGCCCCAGCATTTT
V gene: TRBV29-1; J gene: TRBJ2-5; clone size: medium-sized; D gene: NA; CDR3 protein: CSVDRGHQETQYF; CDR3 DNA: TGCAGCGTCGACCGGGGCCACCAAGAGACCCAGTACTTC
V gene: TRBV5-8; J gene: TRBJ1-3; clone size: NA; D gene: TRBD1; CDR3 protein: CASSLMGTGDGNTIYF; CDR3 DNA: TGTGCCAGCAGCTTGATGGGGACAGGGGACGGAAACACCATATATTTT
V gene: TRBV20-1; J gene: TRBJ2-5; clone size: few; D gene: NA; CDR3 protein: CSDIQRQETQYF; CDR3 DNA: TGCAGTGATATACAGAGACAAGAGACCCAGTACTTC
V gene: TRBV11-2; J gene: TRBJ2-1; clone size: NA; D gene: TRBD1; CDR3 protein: CANSLEPGQVFTGQFF; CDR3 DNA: TGTGCCAACAGCTTGGAACCGGGACAGGTATTCACTGGGCAGTTCTTC
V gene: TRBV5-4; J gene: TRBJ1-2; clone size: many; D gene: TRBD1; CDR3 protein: CASSHLGTDYGYTF; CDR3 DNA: TGTGCCAGCAGCCACTTAGGGACAGACTATGGCTACACCTTC
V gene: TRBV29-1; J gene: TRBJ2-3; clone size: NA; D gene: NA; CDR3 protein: CSVENRLASNTDTQYF; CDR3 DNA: TGCAGCGTTGAAAATAGGCTAGCTAGTAATACAGATACGCAGTATTTT
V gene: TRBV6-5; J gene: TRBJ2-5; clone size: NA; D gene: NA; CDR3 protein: CVSSYNIPGGGETQHF; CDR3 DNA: TGTGTCAGCAGTTATAATATCCCAGGGGGAGGGGAGACCCAGCACTTC
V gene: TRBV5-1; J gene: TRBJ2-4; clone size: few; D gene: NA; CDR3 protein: CASSLEGGDIQYF; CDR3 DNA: TGCGCCAGCAGCTTGGAGGGTGGGGACATTCAGTACTTC
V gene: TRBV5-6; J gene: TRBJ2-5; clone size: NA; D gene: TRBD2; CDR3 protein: CASSLGASGSLKIQHF; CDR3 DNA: TGTGCCAGCAGCTTGGGGGCTAGCGGGAGCTTGAAGATCCAGCACTTC
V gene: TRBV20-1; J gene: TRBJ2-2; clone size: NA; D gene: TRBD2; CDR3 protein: CTARTSGTGELFF; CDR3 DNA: TGCACTGCTAGGACTAGCGGGACCGGGGAGCTGTTTTTT
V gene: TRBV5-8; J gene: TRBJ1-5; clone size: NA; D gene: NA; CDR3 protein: CASSFNGQPGQHQHF; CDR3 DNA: TGTGCCAGCAGCTTTAATGGACAGCCAGGGCAGCACCAGCATTTT
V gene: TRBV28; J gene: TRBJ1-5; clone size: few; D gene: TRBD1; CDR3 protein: CASSPRGTLWQHQHF; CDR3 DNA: TGTGCCAGCAGTCCCAGGGGGACCCTCTGGCAGCACCAGCATTTT
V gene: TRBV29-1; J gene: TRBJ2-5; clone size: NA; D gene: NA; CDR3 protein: CSAGVETHYF; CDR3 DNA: TGCTCCGCAGGCGTGGAGACCCACTACTTC
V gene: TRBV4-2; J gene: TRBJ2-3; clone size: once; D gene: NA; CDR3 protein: CVSSHQGNAQYF; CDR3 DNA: TGTGTCAGCAGCCACCAGGGTAATGCGCAGTATTTT
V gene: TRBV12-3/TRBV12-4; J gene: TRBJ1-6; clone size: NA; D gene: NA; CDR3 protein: CASSPSDYNSPFHF; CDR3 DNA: TGTGCTAGCAGTCCATCCGACTATAATTCACCCTTCCACTTT
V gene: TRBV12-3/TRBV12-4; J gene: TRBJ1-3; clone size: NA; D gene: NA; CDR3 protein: CASRPTFGNTIYF; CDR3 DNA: TGTGCCAGCAGGCCCACCTTTGGAAACACCATATATTTT
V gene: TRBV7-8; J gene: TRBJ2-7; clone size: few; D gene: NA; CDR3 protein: CVSSLAGRDEQYF; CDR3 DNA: TGTGTCAGTAGCTTAGCAGGAAGGGACGAGCAGTACTTC
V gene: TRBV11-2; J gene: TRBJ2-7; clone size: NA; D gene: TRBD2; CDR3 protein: CASSPLTSGRALWEQYF; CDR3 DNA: TGTGCCAGTAGCCCCCTGACTAGCGGTAGGGCATTGTGGGAGCAGTACTTC
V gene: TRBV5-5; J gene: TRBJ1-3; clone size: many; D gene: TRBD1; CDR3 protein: CASRPQTGTAGNTIYF; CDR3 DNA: TGTGCCAGCAGACCACAAACCGGGACAGCAGGAAACACCATATATTTT
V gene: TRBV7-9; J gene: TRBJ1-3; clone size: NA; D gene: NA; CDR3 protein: CASSSRRGPAYRNTVYF; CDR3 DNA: TGTGCCAGCAGCTCCCGGAGAGGGCCTGCATATCGAAACACCGTATATTTT
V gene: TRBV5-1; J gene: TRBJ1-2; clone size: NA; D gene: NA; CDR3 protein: CTSSFGQRNGYTF; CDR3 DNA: TGCACCAGTAGCTTCGGACAGAGAAATGGCTACACCTTC
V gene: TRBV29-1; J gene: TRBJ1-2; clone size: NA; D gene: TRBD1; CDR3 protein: CSVGDPLQGDHGYTF; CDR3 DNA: TGCAGCGTTGGGGATCCTTTGCAGGGGGACCATGGCTACACCTTC
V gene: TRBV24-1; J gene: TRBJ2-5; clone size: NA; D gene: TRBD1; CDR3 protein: CATSDTDRDHETQYF; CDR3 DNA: TGTGCCACCAGTGATACGGACAGGGACCATGAGACCCAGTACTTT
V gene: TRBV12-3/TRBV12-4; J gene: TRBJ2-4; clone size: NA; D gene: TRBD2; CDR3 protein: CASSFWREGQDIQYF; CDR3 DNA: TGTGCCAGCAGCTTCTGGCGGGAGGGCCAGGACATTCAGTACTTC
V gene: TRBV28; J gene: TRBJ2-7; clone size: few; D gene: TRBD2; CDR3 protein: CASSPVSGGVYEQYF; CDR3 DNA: TGTGCCAGCAGCCCCGTTAGCGGGGGAGTTTACGAGCAGTACTTC
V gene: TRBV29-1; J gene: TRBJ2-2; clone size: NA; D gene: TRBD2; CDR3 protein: CSAMTSGREGTGELFF; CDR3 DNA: TGCAGTGCGATGACTAGCGGGAGGGAAGGTACCGGGGAGCTGTTTTTT
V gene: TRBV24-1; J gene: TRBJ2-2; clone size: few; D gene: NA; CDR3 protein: CATSGAGRHTGELFF; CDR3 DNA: TGTGCCACCAGTGGGGCAGGGAGGCACACCGGGGAGCTGTTTTTT
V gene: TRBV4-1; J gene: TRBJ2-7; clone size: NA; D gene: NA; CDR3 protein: CASSHPGSPCAQYF; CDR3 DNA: TGCGCCAGCAGCCATCCAGGGTCTCCCTGCGCGCAGTACTTC
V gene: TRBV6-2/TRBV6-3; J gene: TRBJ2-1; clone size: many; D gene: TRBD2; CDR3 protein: CASSARTSGEDNEQFF; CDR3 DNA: TGTGCCAGCAGTGCTCGGACTAGCGGAGAAGACAATGAGCAGTTCTTC
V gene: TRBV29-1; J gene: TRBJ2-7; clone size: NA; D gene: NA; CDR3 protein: CSVTERGRRYF; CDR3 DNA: TGCAGCGTCACCGAAAGGGGGAGGCGGTACTTC
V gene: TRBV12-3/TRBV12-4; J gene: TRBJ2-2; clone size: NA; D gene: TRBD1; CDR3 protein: CASIRQGTGVLLF; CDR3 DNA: TGTGCCAGCATACGACAGGGTACCGGGGTGCTGTTATTT
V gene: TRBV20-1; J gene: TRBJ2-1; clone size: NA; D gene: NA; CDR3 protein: CSVRRREAVEQFF; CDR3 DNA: TGCAGTGTCAGGAGGCGAGAGGCGGTTGAGCAGTTCTTC
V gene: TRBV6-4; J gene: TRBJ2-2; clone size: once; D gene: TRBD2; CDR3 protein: CASSEAGGTGELFF; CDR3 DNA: TGTGCCAGCAGTGAAGCGGGAGGCACCGGGGAGCTATTTTTT
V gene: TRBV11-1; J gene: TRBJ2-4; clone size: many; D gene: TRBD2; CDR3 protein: CASSFPGTSGTKNIQYF; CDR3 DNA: TGTGCCAGCAGCTTTCCCGGGACTAGCGGGACCAAAAACATTCAGTACTTC
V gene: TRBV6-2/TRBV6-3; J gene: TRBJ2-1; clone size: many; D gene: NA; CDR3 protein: CASSYSIRNEQFF; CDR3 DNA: TGTGCCAGCAGTTACTCGATTCGGAATGAGCAGTTCTTC
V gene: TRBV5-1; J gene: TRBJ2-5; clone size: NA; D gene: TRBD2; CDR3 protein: CASSPNPTCGGDTQYF; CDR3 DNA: TGCGCCAGCAGCCCCAACCCGACTTGCGGGGGTGATACCCAGTACTTC
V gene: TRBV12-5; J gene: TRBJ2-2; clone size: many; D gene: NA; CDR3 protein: CASGSARSGDPTGELLF; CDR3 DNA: TGTGCTAGTGGTTCGGCTCGTAGCGGAGACCCCACCGGGGAGCTGTTATTT
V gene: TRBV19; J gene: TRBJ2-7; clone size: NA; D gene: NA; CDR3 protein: CASSIGWGTYEQYF; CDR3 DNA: TGTGCCAGTAGTATCGGGTGGGGAACCTACGAGCAGTACTTC
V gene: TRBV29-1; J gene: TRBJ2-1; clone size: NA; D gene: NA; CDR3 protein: CSVEGLGGITSYNEQFF; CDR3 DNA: TGCAGCGTTGAAGGGTTAGGCGGGATAACCTCGTACAATGAGCAGTTCTTC
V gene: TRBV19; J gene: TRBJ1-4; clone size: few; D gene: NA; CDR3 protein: CATRNPRQEYSTNEKLFF; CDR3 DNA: TGTGCCACCCGGAACCCCCGACAGGAATATTCAACTAATGAAAAACTGTTTTTT
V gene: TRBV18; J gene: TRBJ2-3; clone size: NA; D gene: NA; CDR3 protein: CTSSARPLAGTDTQYF; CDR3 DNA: TGTACCAGCTCAGCTCGGCCGCTAGCCGGCACAGATACGCAGTATTTT
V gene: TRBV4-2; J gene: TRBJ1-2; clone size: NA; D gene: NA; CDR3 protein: CVSIPKGEGVMDGYTF; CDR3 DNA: TGTGTCAGCATCCCTAAAGGGGAGGGGGTTATGGATGGCTACACCTTC
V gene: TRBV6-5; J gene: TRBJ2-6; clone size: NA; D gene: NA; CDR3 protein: CASSYSSDKSGANALTF; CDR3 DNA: TGTGCCAGCAGTTACTCGAGTGACAAGTCTGGGGCCAATGCCCTGACTTTC
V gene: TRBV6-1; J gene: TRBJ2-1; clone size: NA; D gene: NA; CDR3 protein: CANNIPGSHEQFF; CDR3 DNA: TGTGCCAACAATATACCAGGGTCTCATGAGCAGTTCTTT
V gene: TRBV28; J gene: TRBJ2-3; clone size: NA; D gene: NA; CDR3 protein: CTTTTGGTPHVDRQYF; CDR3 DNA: TGTACCACAACTACCGGGGGGACACCCCATGTGGATAGGCAGTATTTT
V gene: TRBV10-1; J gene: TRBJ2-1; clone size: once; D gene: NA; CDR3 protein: CASNATPSWELFF; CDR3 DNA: TGCGCCAGCAATGCGACCCCTTCATGGGAGCTGTTCTTC
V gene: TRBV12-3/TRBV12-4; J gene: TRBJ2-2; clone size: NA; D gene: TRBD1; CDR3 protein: CASNRDRRNTRELFF; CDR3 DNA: TGTGCCAGCAATCGGGACAGGCGGAACACCAGGGAGCTGTTTTTT
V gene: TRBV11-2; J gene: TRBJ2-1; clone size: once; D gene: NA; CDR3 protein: CAIRLVGTPFAYNEQFF; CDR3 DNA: TGTGCCATCCGCTTAGTTGGGACCCCGTTTGCCTATAATGAGCAGTTCTTC
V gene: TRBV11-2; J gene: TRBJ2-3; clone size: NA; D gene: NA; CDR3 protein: CASSFSYRDYHPQYF; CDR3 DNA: TGTGCCAGCAGCTTCTCCTACAGGGACTATCATCCCCAGTATTTT
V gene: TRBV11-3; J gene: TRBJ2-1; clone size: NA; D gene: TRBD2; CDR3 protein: CASSGTSGSSYNEQFF; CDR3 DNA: TGTGCAAGCAGCGGGACTAGTGGGAGTTCGTACAATGAGCAGTTCTTC